Sequencing of this T cell receptor beta chain was carried out in a study of T cells expressing NK-cell markers. The overall study: Among the eight sequenced donors, seven tested HCMV-seropositive and one tested seronegative.

The length of the CDR3 is 16 residues. Per the germline V gene, CDR1 is ENHRY and CDR2 is SYGVKD. TCRdb re-called the 5' RACE reads and catalogs CDR3 proteins one per entry, DNA excluded. The listing contains some 390,000 distinct CDR3 sequences. The sequence was collected from a woman between 50 and 59 years old in good health. The rearrangement joins TRBV10-3 to TRBJ2-1; the TRBD1 assignment by TCRdb is unverifiable without DNA. The sequenced sample was blood T cells: a sorted CD56 or NKG2C T cell subset, CD4+ or CD8+ T cells, or bulk PBMC T cells (not recorded which). CDR3 amino acids: CAITPRGTGNRNEQFF.